The sample holds many counts of the clone carrying this T cell receptor (beta chain). Antigen specificity is unknown. TCRdb fed the 5' RACE reads into MiXCR, producing one record per CDR3 protein. The sample comprises hundreds of thousands of distinct CDR3 sequences, around 15% of which are singletons, and roughly 8.2% rests with the top ten. The data stem from a study of T-cell memory formation after mild COVID-19. The germline CDR1 and CDR2 sequences are SEHNR and FQNEAQ (reference sequence). With 2 bases removed from V and 4 bases from J, the gap between germline ends came to 7 bases. The CDR3 runs to 13 residues. Study-level points and caveats: A second wave of clones peaked on day 37, and their SARS-CoV-2 specificity went unconfirmed. CD4+ contracting clones were mainly CM and EM; CD8+ ones, EMRA. Memory from before infection featured some responding clones, which suggests cross-reactive memory joined. Clones that contracted from day 15 to 85 had balanced CD4/CD8; later expanders were CD4+ biased.

This sequence originates from an adult woman who had mild COVID-19 (a few samples of this study predate the infection). Cell type and time point are not known. Specimen: PBMCs or a T cell subset sorted from them (not recorded which). The chain is built from TRBV7-9 and TRBJ2-3; D remains ambiguous. The CDR3 spells CASSLLTADTQYF. The CDR3 nucleotides are TGTGCCAGCAGCTTACTTACCGCAGATACGCAGTATTTT.